This T cell receptor beta chain was identified in a study of CD8 T cells in Susac syndrome. Germline assignment: CDR1 SGHNT and CDR2 YYREEE (reference sequence). The CDR3 consists of 15 residues. V was pared by 3 bases and J by 3 bases, with 2 bases of the junction left unmatched. As for this clonotype: Its antigen is not known.

Sequencing of TCR beta was performed on blood CD8+ T cells and on blood CD4+ T cells. Bulk CD8+ and CD4+ cells came from magnetic negative isolation; CD8+ TEMRA by FACS. The RNA input was roughly 0.5 to 1 ug, and it was reverse transcribed with random hexamers. An immunoSEQ multiplex PCR amplified TCR beta CDR3 over 54 Vbeta and 13 Jbeta. TCRdb processed the immunoSEQ multiplex PCR reads anew with MiXCR; each CDR3 protein has one entry. The sample lists 400,000 to 550,000 distinct CDR3 sequences, 75% to 90% seen once, with about 0.1% in the top ten. Study-wide results and caveats: The TCR sequencing and HLA analysis in the study involved a relatively small number of individuals, as the study acknowledged.

This TCR derives from a human donor with multiple sclerosis. The chain combines TRBV5-4 with TRBJ2-7, with 14 positions matching TRBD2. Material: CD8+ T cells from PBMCs. The CDR3, as DNA: TGTGCCAGCAGCTGGGGGACTAGCGGGAGCTACGAGCAGTACTTC. This gives the protein CASSWGTSGSYEQYF.